Shown below are 2 T cell receptor beta chains from a single sample sequenced in a study of molecular identifiers for immune sequencing clone quantification. MiXCR, applied by TCRdb to the PCR reads, yields one record per CDR3 protein. Here the sample spans hundreds of thousands of distinct CDR3 sequences, approximately 24% being singletons. Sequencing used naive CD8+ T cells from blood, with Jurkat cell RNA spiked in. This sample's subset: FACS-sorted CD8+CD4-CCR7+CD45RA+ naive T cells. The receptors originated from a human donor in good health. Some libraries in this study had Jurkat cell RNA spiked in.

With regard to this clonotype: Given a much more abundant clone one base away, this may be a read error. CDR3 sequence: CSVLGTSGVAYNEQFF. The CDR3 nucleotides read TGCAGCGTTCTGGGGACTAGCGGAGTGGCCTACAATGAGCAGTTCTTC. This rearrangement joins TRBV29-1 to TRBJ2-1; TRBD2 matches 11 bases. Germline CDR1 SQVTM, CDR2 ANQGSEA. This CDR3 is 16 amino acids long. With V trimmed by 5 bases and J by 2 bases, 8 bases remained unmatched.

Many counts were recorded for this clonotype. The CDR3 loop is CASKTGPDYGYTF. DNA for the CDR3: TGTGCCAGCAAGACCGGGCCCGACTATGGCTACACCTTC. The chain uses TRBV12-3 or TRBV12-4 and TRBJ1-2; no clear D. The CDR3 extends over 13 amino acids. V was shortened by 7 bases and J by 3 bases, with 12 bases between the two germline ends.